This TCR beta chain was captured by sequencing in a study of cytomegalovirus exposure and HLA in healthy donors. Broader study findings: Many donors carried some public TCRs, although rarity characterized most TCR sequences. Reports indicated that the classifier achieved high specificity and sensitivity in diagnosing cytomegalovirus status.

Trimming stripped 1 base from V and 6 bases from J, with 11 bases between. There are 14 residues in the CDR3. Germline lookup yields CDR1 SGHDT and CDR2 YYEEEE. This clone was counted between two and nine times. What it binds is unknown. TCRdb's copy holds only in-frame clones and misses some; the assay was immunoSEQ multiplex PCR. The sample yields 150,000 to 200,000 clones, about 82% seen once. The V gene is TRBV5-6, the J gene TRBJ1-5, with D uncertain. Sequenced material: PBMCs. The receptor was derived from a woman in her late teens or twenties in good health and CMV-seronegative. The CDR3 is CASSLLRAGQPQHF. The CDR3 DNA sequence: TGTGCCAGCAGCTTGTTGAGGGCGGGTCAGCCCCAGCATTTT.